This T cell receptor (beta chain) was documented in a study of vaccination and CD4 T cells after COVID-19. Germline V gene sequence: CDR1 MNHEY, CDR2 SMNVEV (reference sequence). This CDR3 comprises 11 residues. Between the trimmed V and J ends, which lost 4 bases and 7 bases, there was a span of 5 bases. With the Oncomine TCR Beta short-read assay, DNA from cultured CD4+ T cells was sequenced. One entry per CDR3 protein, called by TCRdb with MiXCR from the PCR reads. This sample has some 15,000 distinct CDR3 sequences, with roughly 56% found just once. Study findings and constraints: The study found that a median roughly 89% of reactive clones in convalescent patients appeared only post-vaccination.

This clonotype has only a few counts. What it binds is unknown. This sample's treatment: approximately 11-day PBMC culture with coronavirus spike peptide pools or control peptides (ViraFEST assay). The chain carries TRBV27 and TRBJ2-1; D uncertain. The sample taken for sequencing was CD4+ T cells from blood, cultured in vitro. The clonotype originates from a human donor who had recovered from COVID-19. CDR3 DNA: TGTGCCAGCAGTTACAAGAATGAGCAGTTCTTC. Translated: CASSYKNEQFF.